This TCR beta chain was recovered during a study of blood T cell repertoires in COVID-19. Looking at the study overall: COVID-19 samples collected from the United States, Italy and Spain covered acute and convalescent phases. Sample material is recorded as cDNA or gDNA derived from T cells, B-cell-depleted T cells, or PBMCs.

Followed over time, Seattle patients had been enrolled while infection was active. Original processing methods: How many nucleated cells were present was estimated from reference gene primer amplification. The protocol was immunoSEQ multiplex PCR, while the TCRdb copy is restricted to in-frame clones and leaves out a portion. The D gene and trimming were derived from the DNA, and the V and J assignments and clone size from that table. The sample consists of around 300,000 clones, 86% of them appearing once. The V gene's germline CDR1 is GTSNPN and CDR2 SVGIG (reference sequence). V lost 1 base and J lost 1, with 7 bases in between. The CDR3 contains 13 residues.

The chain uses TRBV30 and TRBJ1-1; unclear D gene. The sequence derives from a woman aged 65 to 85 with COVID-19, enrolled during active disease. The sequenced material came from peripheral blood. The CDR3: CAWSELRNTEAFF. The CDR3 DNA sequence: TGTGCCTGGAGTGAATTGAGGAACACTGAAGCTTTCTTT.